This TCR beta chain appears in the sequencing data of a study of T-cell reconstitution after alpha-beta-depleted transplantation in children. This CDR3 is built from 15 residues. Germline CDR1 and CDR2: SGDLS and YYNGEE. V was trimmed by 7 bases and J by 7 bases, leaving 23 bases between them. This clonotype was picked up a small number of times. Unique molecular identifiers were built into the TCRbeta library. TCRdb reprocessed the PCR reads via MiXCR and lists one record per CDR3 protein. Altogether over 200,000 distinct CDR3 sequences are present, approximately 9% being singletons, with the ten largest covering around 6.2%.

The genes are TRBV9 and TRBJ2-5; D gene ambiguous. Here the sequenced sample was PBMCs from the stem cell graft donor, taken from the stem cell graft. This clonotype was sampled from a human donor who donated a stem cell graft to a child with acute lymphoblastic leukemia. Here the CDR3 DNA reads TGTGCCAGCGGTGGGTTGGACGGAGCAAGAGGGACCCAGTACTTC. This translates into CASGGLDGARGTQYF.